One and the same sample provided the 32 T cell receptor beta chains below, sequenced in a study of blood T cell repertoires in COVID-19. TCRdb's copy holds only in-frame clones and misses some; the assay was immunoSEQ multiplex PCR. The sample lists around 33,000 clones, just under 80% occurring once. The sample taken for sequencing was peripheral blood. Receptor source: an older man with acute or convalescent COVID-19.

V gene TRBV6-6 combines with J gene TRBJ2-1; 9 bases are a match to TRBD1. Trimming removed 6 bases from V and 8 bases from J; junction bases left unmatched: 11. The CDR3 has 15 residues. Germline CDR1 MNHNY, CDR2 SVGAGI (reference sequence). In DNA form, the CDR3 reads TGTGCCAGCAGCTTCCGGGACAGGGATGGAGATGAGCAGTTCTTC. Its translation: CASSFRDRDGDEQFF.

The chain combines TRBV5-1 with TRBJ2-7, with 9 bases fitting TRBD1. CDR3 length: 15 amino acids. With 0 bases clipped from V and 3 bases from J, the junction kept 4 bases outside the gene matches. Germline values: CDR1 SGHRS, CDR2 YFSETQ. The CDR3 spells CASSLGGTGLYEQYF. CDR3 coding DNA: TGCGCCAGCAGCTTGGGCGGGACAGGGCTCTACGAGCAGTACTTC.

The chain uses TRBV3-1 (or the pseudogene TRBV3-2) and TRBJ2-5; D is ambiguous. This CDR3 has 13 residues. V lost 6 bases and J 4 bases, leaving 12 bases between the germline ends. Germline values: CDR1 LGHDT, CDR2 YNNKEL (reference sequence). The CDR3 sequence: CASSREARETQYF. CDR3 bases: TGTGCCAGCAGTCGAGAGGCCAGAGAGACCCAGTACTTC.

This chain uses TRBV7-7 with TRBJ2-2; TRBD2 matches at 12 bases. The trim removed 5 bases at V and 5 bases at J, leaving 6 bases unmatched. The CDR3 sequence is 16 residues long. Germline CDR1 is SSHAT and CDR2 is FNYEAQ (reference sequence). The CDR3 reads CASSVSSGGATGELFF. The DNA for the CDR3 is TGTGCCAGCAGCGTCTCTAGCGGGGGGGCAACCGGGGAGCTGTTTTTT.

Notes on this clone: One end of the junction fails to match germline, which may point to a read error. The rearrangement links TRBV4-1 to TRBJ2-3; D not resolved. CDR3 length: 12 amino acids. CDR1 and CDR2 (germline): MGHRA, YSYEKL. The CDR3 DNA sequence: TGCGCCAGCAGCCAGGGCCAAGATAAGCAGTATTTT. It codes for CASSQGQDKQYF.

This chain connects TRBV7-6 to TRBJ1-5, with 10 bases fitting TRBD1. Germline V gene lookup returns CDR1 SGHVS and CDR2 FNYEAQ. CDR3 length: 16 residues. Trimming at V came to 3 bases and at J to 1 base, leaving 3 bases not matched to a gene. The CDR3 nucleotides read TGTGCCAGCAGCTTGGGACAGGGGTTAAGCAATCAGCCCCAGCATTTT. It is translated as CASSLGQGLSNQPQHF.

This clone occurred once. The V gene is TRBV3-1 (or the pseudogene TRBV3-2), the J gene TRBJ2-5, with D tentatively TRBD2 (7 bases). V lost 8 bases and J lost 3, with 16 bases in between. The CDR3 loop spans 14 amino acids. Per germline, CDR1 LGHDT and CDR2 YNNKEL (reference sequence). CDR3 loop: CASEQGGGKETQYF. The CDR3 DNA is TGTGCCAGCGAACAGGGAGGGGGGAAAGAGACCCAGTACTTC.

This clone was seen only once. The V call is TRBV11-2, the J call TRBJ2-3; 11 bases match TRBD2. Germline loops: CDR1 SGHAT, CDR2 FQNNGV. The CDR3 loop spans 16 amino acids. Losses at the gene ends were 0 bases for V and 6 bases for J; bases not matched to a gene: 5. The DNA of the CDR3 is TGTGCCAGCAGCTTAGAGGGTAGCGGGGGGGTTGATACGCAGTATTTT. It encodes CASSLEGSGGVDTQYF.

This clone was seen just once. The rearrangement joins TRBV18 to TRBJ2-2; 7 bases line up with TRBD1. CDR3 length: 15 amino acids. V shed 4 bases, J shed 0 bases, and the junction held 2 bases outside the gene matches. Germline V gene data show CDR1 as KGHSH and CDR2 as LQKENI. As DNA, the CDR3 is TGTGCCAGCTCACTCGGGACAGCGAACACCGGGGAGCTGTTTTTT. It encodes CASSLGTANTGELFF. Full variable domain (remainder filled in from reference TRBV18 and TRBJ2-2): NAGVMQNPRHLVRRRGQEARLRCSPMKGHSHVYWYRQLPEEGLKFMVYLQKENIIDESGMPKERFSAEFPKEGPSILRIQQVVRGDSAAYFCASSLGTANTGELFFGEGSRLTVL.

The chain couples TRBV6-5 to TRBJ1-2; D is unresolved. This CDR3 spans 14 amino acids. CDR1 and CDR2 (germline): MNHEY, SVGAGI. V was pared by 4 bases and J by 7 bases, with 16 bases between. The CDR3: CASSSPFNRGGYTF. CDR3 sequence (DNA): TGTGCCAGCAGTTCTCCTTTCAACCGGGGTGGCTACACCTTC.

The V gene is TRBV2, the J gene TRBJ2-7; D may be TRBD1 (6 bases). The length of the CDR3 is 13 residues. Per germline, CDR1 SNHLY and CDR2 FYNNEI. The V gene lost 5 bases and the J gene lost 0 bases, with 8 bases spanning the gap. The CDR3 loop is CASSLGASYEQYF. CDR3 bases: TGTGCCAGCAGTCTGGGGGCCTCCTACGAGCAGTACTTC.

V is TRBV5-6 and J is TRBJ1-1; tentative D call: TRBD1 (5 bases). V shed 1 base and J shed 3 bases, with 7 bases lying between them. The CDR3 extends over 13 amino acids. Germline lookup yields CDR1 SGHDT and CDR2 YYEEEE. The CDR3 DNA reads as TGTGCCAGCAGCTTGCAGGGATACACTGAAGCTTTCTTT. Encoded protein: CASSLQGYTEAFF.

V is TRBV27 and J is TRBJ1-5; 7 nucleotides agree with TRBD1. The ends lost 5 bases at V and 7 bases at J; junction bases unmatched: 23. This CDR3 spans 19 amino acids. Germline assignment: CDR1 MNHEY and CDR2 SMNVEV (reference sequence). The CDR3 nucleotides are TGTGCCAGCAGTCAGGGGGTCCCCCGGTCCTACACCGATATCCAGCCCCAGCATTTT. Translation: CASSQGVPRSYTDIQPQHF.

CDR3 protein: CASSSAGGATRKTQYF. The DNA for the CDR3 is TGTGCCAGCAGCTCCGCCGGGGGGGCGACCAGGAAGACCCAGTACTTC. The chain has TRBV7-2 and TRBJ2-5, with 8 bases aligning to TRBD2. Germline lookup yields CDR1 SGHTA and CDR2 FQGNSA. V dropped 4 bases and J dropped 6; count of bases not matched to a gene: 13. The CDR3 totals 16 residues.

The chain employs TRBV7-2 and TRBJ2-2; 7 bases are a match to TRBD2. This CDR3 region has 15 residues. Germline CDR1 is SGHTA and CDR2 is FQGNSA. V gave up 4 bases and J gave up 6 bases; unmatched junction bases: 8. The chain's CDR3 is CASSSTTSWAGELFF. In DNA form, the CDR3 reads TGTGCCAGCAGCTCAACGACTAGCTGGGCCGGGGAGCTGTTTTTT.

This chain connects TRBV7-2 to TRBJ1-5; TRBD1 matches at 9 bases. CDR3 length: 14 amino acids. The ends lost 7 bases at V and 8 bases at J; junction bases unmatched: 9. CDR1 is SGHTA, CDR2 FQGNSA, per germline. CDR3 coding DNA: TGTGCCAGCACCATAGGACAGGGGAAAAAGCCCCAGCATTTT. Encoded protein: CASTIGQGKKPQHF.

The chain joins TRBV11-2 to TRBJ1-2; unclear D gene. Germline CDR1 and CDR2: SGHAT and FQNNGV. The CDR3 loop spans 12 amino acids. Trimming removed 5 bases from V and 8 bases from J, with 12 bases in between. The CDR3 bases are TGTGCCAGCAGCCAATCAGGAGGCGGCTACACCTTC. Its translation is CASSQSGGGYTF.

This clone was found a few times. The rearrangement links TRBV7-3 to TRBJ2-3; 9 bases line up with TRBD2. Germline CDR1 SGHTA, CDR2 FQGTGA. The trim removed 3 bases at V and 6 bases at J, leaving 10 bases unmatched. The CDR3 length is 16 residues. CDR3 amino acids: CASSFGTSLLSDTQYF. Written as DNA, the CDR3 is TGTGCCAGCAGCTTTGGGACTAGCCTTTTATCTGATACGCAGTATTTT.

A few counts support this clone. This chain uses TRBV5-1 with TRBJ2-7, with a tentative D call TRBD2 (6 bases). CDR3 size: 14 residues. V was pared by 7 bases and J by 1 base, with 15 bases between. CDR1 and CDR2 from the germline V gene are SGHRS and YFSETQ. The CDR3: CASALGGSSYEQYF. The DNA of the CDR3 is TGCGCCAGCGCCCTCGGGGGTTCTTCCTACGAGCAGTACTTC.

V and J are TRBV28 and TRBJ2-3; D gene uncertain. V was shortened by 6 bases and J by 3 bases, with 7 bases between the two germline ends. The CDR3 consists of 12 residues. The germline gives CDR1 MDHEN, CDR2 SYDVKM. CDR3 DNA: TGTGCCAGCAGACTTGAGACAGATACGCAGTATTTT. It translates to CASRLETDTQYF.

The gene calls are TRBV5-4 and TRBJ2-7, with 7 bases identical to TRBD2. This CDR3 contains 12 residues. With 5 bases clipped from V and 1 base from J, the junction kept 0 bases outside the gene matches. Germline loops: CDR1 SGHNT, CDR2 YYREEE (reference sequence). The CDR3 loop is CASRGGSYEQYF. CDR3 coding DNA: TGTGCCAGCAGGGGGGGGTCCTACGAGCAGTACTTC.

The chain links TRBV7-9 to TRBJ1-1; weak D call: TRBD1 (5 bases). The CDR3 has 11 amino acids. Germline values: CDR1 SEHNR, CDR2 FQNEAQ (reference sequence). Trimming removed 5 bases from V and 7 bases from J, with 8 bases in between. CDR3 DNA: TGTGCCAGCAGCGAGCAGGGTGAAGCTTTCTTT. Translation: CASSEQGEAFF.

The V gene is TRBV6-4, the J gene TRBJ1-2; 7 nucleotides line up with TRBD1. This CDR3 has 14 amino acids. The V gene's germline CDR1 is MRHNA and CDR2 SNTAGT. With V trimmed by 1 base and J by 7 bases, 6 bases remained unmatched. The CDR3 sequence is CASSDWNRGGGYTF. The CDR3, as DNA: TGTGCCAGCAGTGACTGGAACAGGGGTGGTGGCTACACCTTC.

This rearrangement joins TRBV5-4 to TRBJ2-2; 7 bases fit TRBD1. Germline V gene data show CDR1 as SGHNT and CDR2 as YYREEE (reference sequence). The CDR3 runs to 16 residues. The trim removed 4 bases at V and 2 bases at J, leaving 8 bases unmatched. DNA of the CDR3: TGTGCCAGCAGCGAGGGACAGAAAAGAAACACCGGGGAGCTGTTTTTT. Amino acid sequence: CASSEGQKRNTGELFF. Variable domain in full (rest from reference TRBV5-4 and TRBJ2-2): ETGVTQSPTHLIKTRGQQVTLRCSSQSGHNTVSWYQQALGQGPQFIFQYYREEENGRGNFPPRFSGLQFPNYSSELNVNALELDDSALYLCASSEGQKRNTGELFFGEGSRLTVL.

The J gene is TRBJ2-5, the V gene TRBV5-4, with D tentatively TRBD2 (6 bases). CDR3 size: 14 residues. Germline loops: CDR1 SGHNT, CDR2 YYREEE (reference sequence). The V gene lost 3 bases and the J gene lost 1 base, with 10 bases spanning the gap. This CDR3 is CASSSPGGQETQYF. The CDR3 nucleotides read TGTGCCAGCAGCTCACCCGGGGGCCAAGAGACCCAGTACTTC.

The chain employs TRBV29-1 and TRBJ2-3; the match to TRBD1 covers 10 bases. Germline lookup yields CDR1 SQVTM and CDR2 ANQGSEA. J was trimmed by 7 bases and V by 6 bases; bases with no gene match: 7. The length of the CDR3 is 13 residues. This CDR3 is CSVPGQGSNTQYF. CDR3 DNA sequence: TGCAGCGTACCGGGACAGGGGAGTAATACGCAGTATTTT.

The chain combines TRBV7-9 with TRBJ2-3, with a possible D match to TRBD2 (5 bases). The CDR3 sequence is 14 residues long. V was trimmed by 2 bases and J by 3 bases, leaving 9 bases between them. Germline assignment: CDR1 SEHNR and CDR2 FQNEAQ (reference sequence). The CDR3: CASSLIPGTDTQYF. As DNA, the CDR3 is TGTGCCAGCAGCTTAATCCCGGGGACAGATACGCAGTATTTT.

The J gene is TRBJ1-2, the V gene TRBV5-6; no clear D. Trimming took 0 bases from V and 5 from J, leaving 20 bases between them. The V gene's germline CDR1 is SGHDT and CDR2 YYEEEE. The CDR3 runs to 17 residues. CDR3 nucleotides: TGTGCCAGCAGCTTGGGAGTTTTCGCAACTTCCAATTATGGCTACACCTTC. Translation: CASSLGVFATSNYGYTF.

The V call is TRBV14, the J call TRBJ1-2; D unresolved. The CDR3 runs 14 residues. Germline assignment: CDR1 SGHDN and CDR2 FVKESK. V lost 0 bases to trimming and J lost 8 bases, with 13 bases between them. CDR3 nucleotides: TGTGCCAGCAGCCAAGATCTTAGGTCGGGGGGCTACACCTTC. Translation gives CASSQDLRSGGYTF.

The chain uses TRBV5-5 and TRBJ2-3, with 9 bases identical to TRBD2. Per the germline V gene, CDR1 is SGHKS and CDR2 is YYEKEE (reference sequence). This CDR3 comprises 16 residues. V lost 0 bases to trimming and J lost 1 base; unmatched junction nucleotides: 3. The CDR3 is CASSLEPSGGTDTQYF. DNA of the CDR3: TGTGCCAGCAGCTTGGAGCCTAGCGGGGGCACAGATACGCAGTATTTT.

This sequence joins TRBV29-1 and TRBJ1-1, with D maybe TRBD1 (6 bases). Deletions cut 6 bases from V and 3 bases from J, with 8 bases between. The germline CDR1 and CDR2 sequences are SQVTM and ANQGSEA. The CDR3 contains 11 residues. The CDR3: CSVQGHTEAFF. The CDR3 DNA reads as TGCAGCGTACAGGGCCACACTGAAGCTTTCTTT.

The chain has TRBV7-2 and TRBJ2-7; unclear D gene. The length of the CDR3 is 11 residues. The V end was cut by 6 bases, the J end by 6 bases, with 9 bases between. From germline, CDR1 is SGHTA and CDR2 FQGNSA. CDR3 coding DNA: TGTGCCAGCAGTCAAGCTTCCGAGCAGTACTTC. Its translation: CASSQASEQYF.